Listed here is a single T cell receptor (beta chain). Germline CDR1 and CDR2: LGHDT and YNNKEL (reference sequence). V shed 5 bases and J shed 1 base, with 8 bases lying between them. This CDR3 contains 13 residues. How the authors handled the data: For nucleated cells, counts were estimated from reference gene primer amplification. Profiled with immunoSEQ multiplex PCR; TCRdb holds only in-frame clones, not every one. The V and J calls and clone size are taken from that table; D and trimming were inferred from the DNA. The sample includes a few hundred thousand clones, roughly 85% of them seen just once. This record belongs to a study of blood T cell repertoires in COVID-19. Study in general: Both acute and convalescent COVID-19 samples were obtained from the United States, Italy and Spain. In each case, the material was cDNA or gDNA derived from T cells, B-cell-depleted T cells, or PBMCs.

This clonotype was sampled from a woman of 80 years or more with acute or convalescent COVID-19. The chain couples TRBV3-1 (or the pseudogene TRBV3-2) to TRBJ1-1, with no clear D. The sequenced sample was peripheral blood. In DNA form, the CDR3 reads TGTGCCAGCAGCTCCGTCGGGAACACTGAAGCTTTCTTT. Its translation is CASSSVGNTEAFF.